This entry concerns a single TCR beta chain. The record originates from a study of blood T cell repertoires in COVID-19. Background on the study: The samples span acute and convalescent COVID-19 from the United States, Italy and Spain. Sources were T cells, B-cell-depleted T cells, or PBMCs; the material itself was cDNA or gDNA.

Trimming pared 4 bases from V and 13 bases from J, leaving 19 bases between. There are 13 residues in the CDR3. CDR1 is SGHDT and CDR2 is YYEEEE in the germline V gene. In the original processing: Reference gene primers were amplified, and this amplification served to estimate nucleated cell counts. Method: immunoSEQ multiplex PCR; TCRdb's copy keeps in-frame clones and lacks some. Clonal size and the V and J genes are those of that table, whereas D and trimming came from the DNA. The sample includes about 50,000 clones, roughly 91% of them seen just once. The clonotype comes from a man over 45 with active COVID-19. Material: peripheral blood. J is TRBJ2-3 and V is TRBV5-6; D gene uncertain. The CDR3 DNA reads TGTGCCAGCAGCCCCGGAGTGCCTCCGGTGGAGTATTTT. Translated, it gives CASSPGVPPVEYF.